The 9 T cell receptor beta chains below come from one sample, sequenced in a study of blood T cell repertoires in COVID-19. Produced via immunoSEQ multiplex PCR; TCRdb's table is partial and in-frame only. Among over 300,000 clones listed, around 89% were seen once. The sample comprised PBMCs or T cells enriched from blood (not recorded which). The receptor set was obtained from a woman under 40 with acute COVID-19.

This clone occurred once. CDR3 sequence reads: CASSLRAGGNYGYTF. In nucleotides, the CDR3 is TGTGCCAGCAGCTTGCGCGCAGGGGGCAACTATGGCTACACCTTC. The chain uses TRBV13 and TRBJ1-2; 8 nucleotides match TRBD1. Trimming cost V 3 bases and J 2 bases; bases outside gene matches: 5. Germline assignment: CDR1 PRHDT and CDR2 FYEKMQ (reference sequence). CDR3 size: 15 residues.

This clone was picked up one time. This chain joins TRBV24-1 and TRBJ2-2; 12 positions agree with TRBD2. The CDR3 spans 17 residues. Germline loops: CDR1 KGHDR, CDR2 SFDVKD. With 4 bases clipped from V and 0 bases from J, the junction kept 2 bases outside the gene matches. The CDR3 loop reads CATSEWTSGANTGELFF. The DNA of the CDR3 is TGTGCCACCAGTGAATGGACTAGCGGGGCGAACACCGGGGAGCTGTTTTTT.

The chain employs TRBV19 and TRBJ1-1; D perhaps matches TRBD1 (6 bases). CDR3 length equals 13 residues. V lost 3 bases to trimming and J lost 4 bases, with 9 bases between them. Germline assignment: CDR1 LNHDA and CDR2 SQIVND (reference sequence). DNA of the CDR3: TGTGCCAGTAGTATTTTGGACAGCACTGAAGCTTTCTTT. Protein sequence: CASSILDSTEAFF.

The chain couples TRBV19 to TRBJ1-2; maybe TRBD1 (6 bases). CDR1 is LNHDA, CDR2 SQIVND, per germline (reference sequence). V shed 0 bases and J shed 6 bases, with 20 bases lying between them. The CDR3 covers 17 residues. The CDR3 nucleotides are TGTGCCAGTAGTATAGATCTGGCCGTAGGGGGACATCATGGCTACACCTTC. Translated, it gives CASSIDLAVGGHHGYTF.

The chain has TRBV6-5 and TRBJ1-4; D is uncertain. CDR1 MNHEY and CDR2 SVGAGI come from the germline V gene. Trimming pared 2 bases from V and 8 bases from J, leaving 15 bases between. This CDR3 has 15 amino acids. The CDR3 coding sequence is TGTGCCAGCAGTTACCACAGCGGAGTGGAGGAAAAACTGTTTTTT. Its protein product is CASSYHSGVEEKLFF.

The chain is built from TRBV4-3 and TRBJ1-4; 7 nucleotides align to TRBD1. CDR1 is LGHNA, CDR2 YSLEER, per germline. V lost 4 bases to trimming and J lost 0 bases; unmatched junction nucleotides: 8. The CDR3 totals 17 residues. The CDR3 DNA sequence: TGCGCCAGCAGCCCCGGGACAGCTGGGGCAACTAATGAAAAACTGTTTTTT. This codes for CASSPGTAGATNEKLFF.

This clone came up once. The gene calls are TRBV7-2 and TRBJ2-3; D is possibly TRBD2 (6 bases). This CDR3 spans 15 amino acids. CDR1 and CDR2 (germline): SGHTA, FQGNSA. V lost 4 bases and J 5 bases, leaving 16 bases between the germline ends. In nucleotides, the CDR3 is TGTGCCAGCAGCTCTGTCCAACTAGCACAAGATACGCAGTATTTT. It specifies CASSSVQLAQDTQYF.

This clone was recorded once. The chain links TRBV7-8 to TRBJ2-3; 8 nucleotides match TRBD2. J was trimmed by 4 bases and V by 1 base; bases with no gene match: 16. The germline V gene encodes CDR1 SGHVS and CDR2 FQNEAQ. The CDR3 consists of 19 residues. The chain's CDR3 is CASSLVLGRGGRMADTQYF. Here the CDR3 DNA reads TGTGCCAGCAGCTTAGTTCTCGGACGGGGGGGCCGGATGGCAGATACGCAGTATTTT.

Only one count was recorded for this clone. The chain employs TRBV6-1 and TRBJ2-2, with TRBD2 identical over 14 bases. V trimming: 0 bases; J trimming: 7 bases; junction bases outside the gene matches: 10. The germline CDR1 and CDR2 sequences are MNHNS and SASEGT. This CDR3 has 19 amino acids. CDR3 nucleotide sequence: TGTGCCAGCAGTGAAGCGCCGACTAGCGGGGGGGCCATCTTCGGGGAGCTGTTTTTT. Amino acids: CASSEAPTSGGAIFGELFF.